The clone carrying this TCR beta chain has a single count. The antigen is undetermined. The V end was cut by 4 bases, the J end by 4 bases, with 6 bases between. Germline values: CDR1 SGHRS, CDR2 YFSETQ. This CDR3 spans 13 amino acids. Produced via immunoSEQ multiplex PCR; TCRdb's table is partial and in-frame only. The sample lists approximately 30,000 clones; 90% were seen once. The entry originates in a study of neoadjuvant nivolumab and ipilimumab in lung cancer. The wider study: Nivolumab 3 mg/kg was given days 1, 15 and 29, plus ipilimumab 1 mg/kg day 1 in combination.

Findings and caveats of the study: Compared with tumor-adjacent uninvolved lung, resected tumors showed greater richness and clonality. Higher pretherapy blood TCR richness went with higher resected-tumor richness.

This clonotype originated in an adult with non-small cell lung cancer. This chain connects TRBV5-1 to TRBJ1-6; weak D call: TRBD1 (5 bases). Sequencing used peripheral blood, obtained after neoadjuvant nivolumab, alone or with ipilimumab, at or shortly before surgery. This CDR3 is CASSPGYNSPLHF. CDR3 DNA: TGCGCCAGCAGCCCAGGGTATAATTCACCCCTCCACTTT.